These T cell receptor beta chains were read from a single sample in a study of identifying expanded T cells in peripheral blood. Method: immunoSEQ multiplex PCR; TCRdb's copy keeps in-frame clones and lacks some. This table holds 100,000 or so clones, more than 85% found once. Material for sequencing was blood. Receptor source: a person aged 18 to 70 in good health. The CDR3 runs from the conserved cysteine through the conserved F or W. D genes are given only for firm matches. The size field is filled for only some rows; it gives once, few, many or a size class.

D gene,J gene,V gene,clone size,CDR3 DNA,CDR3 protein
TRBD2,TRBJ2-6,TRBV2,-,TGTGCCAGCAGTGAGGGGGGGGACGTCCTGACTTTC,CASSEGGDVLTF
-,TRBJ1-1,TRBV28,once,TGTGCCAGCAGTTTTCGGGGCACTGAAGCTTTCTTT,CASSFRGTEAFF
TRBD2,TRBJ2-3,TRBV2,-,TGTGCCAGCAGTGGGACTAGCCCTAGCACAGATACGCAGTATTTT,CASSGTSPSTDTQYF
TRBD2,TRBJ2-1,TRBV6-6,-,TGTGCCAGCAGTTACACAGCGGGGGGGATTTACAATGAGCAGTTCTTC,CASSYTAGGIYNEQFF
-,TRBJ1-5,TRBV19,-,TGTGCCAGTAGTATCGAGGGGAGGAGCAATCAGCCCCAGCATTTT,CASSIEGRSNQPQHF
-,TRBJ1-5,TRBV15,once,TGTGCCACCAGCAGAGACAGAAACAATCAGCCCCAGCATTTT,CATSRDRNNQPQHF
TRBD1,TRBJ2-2,TRBV18,-,TGTGCCAGCTCAAACAAAGACAGGGCCCAAGGCGGGGAGCTGTTTTTT,CASSNKDRAQGGELFF
-,TRBJ2-3,TRBV15,once,TGTGCCACCAGCAGAGGCTTTACAGATACGCAGTATTTT,CATSRGFTDTQYF
-,TRBJ1-4,TRBV4-1,-,TGCGCCAGCAGCCAGCACCCAGACAGGACCGTTGAAAAACTGTTTTTT,CASSQHPDRTVEKLFF
-,TRBJ2-7,TRBV28,-,TGTGCCAGCAGTTTAAAGTACGAGCAGTACTTC,CASSLKYEQYF
-,TRBJ2-7,TRBV10-3,-,TGTGCCATCAGTGATGCAACGGGGGTGGGTCTGAACGAGCAGTACTTC,CAISDATGVGLNEQYF
-,TRBJ1-5,TRBV2,many,TGTGCCAGCTTACAGGACATTTCTCAGCCCCAGCATTTT,CASLQDISQPQHF
-,TRBJ2-6,TRBV9,-,TGTGCCAGCAGCCTCTCCAACTCTGGGGCCAACGTCCTGACTTTC,CASSLSNSGANVLTF
-,TRBJ2-1,TRBV11-3,-,TGTGCCAGCAGCTTCCGAGGGAATGAGCAGTTCTTC,CASSFRGNEQFF
-,TRBJ2-5,TRBV7-7,few,TGTGCCAGCGGGGTAGGCGGACAAGAGACCCAGTACTTC,CASGVGGQETQYF
TRBD1,TRBJ1-2,TRBV19,-,TGTGCCAGTAGTCCACGAACTACGGGACAGGGGGACTCTAACTATGGCTACACCTTC,CASSPRTTGQGDSNYGYTF
-,TRBJ1-4,TRBV4-3,-,TGCGCCGGGGGTTTCGGGGACTTTGCAACTAATGAAAAACTGTTTTTT,CAGGFGDFATNEKLFF
-,TRBJ2-2,TRBV7-9,-,TGTGCCAGCAGCCCAGACAGGTCGGGCACCGGGGAGCTGTTTTTT,CASSPDRSGTGELFF
-,TRBJ1-5,TRBV6-5,-,TGTGCCAGCAGCTCCCTCGGGGGGCTTGAGCAGCCCCAGCATTTT,CASSSLGGLEQPQHF
-,TRBJ1-4,TRBV7-9,-,TGTGCCAGCAGCTTATACGCGGACAGACATGAAAAACTGTTTTTT,CASSLYADRHEKLFF
TRBD1,TRBJ2-7,TRBV5-1,-,TGCGCCAGCAGCCCGGGACAGGGTGGGAAGCAGTACTTC,CASSPGQGGKQYF
TRBD1,TRBJ1-4,TRBV7-2,-,TGTGCCAGCAGCTTAGTTTCGACAGGGGGCAATGAAAAACTGTTTTTT,CASSLVSTGGNEKLFF
-,TRBJ2-1,TRBV28,-,TGTGCCAGCAGTCAGCGGTTCTTCTCCTACAATGAGCAGTTCTTC,CASSQRFFSYNEQFF
-,TRBJ1-1,TRBV23-1,-,TGCGTCGCCCAGGGCCCATCCCGTATCCCTGAAGCTTTCTTT,CVAQGPSRIPEAFF
-,TRBJ2-7,TRBV2,-,TGTGCCAGCATTCGACCACCCGATGGTGAGCAGTACTTC,CASIRPPDGEQYF
-,TRBJ1-1,TRBV4-1,-,TGCGCCAGCAGCCAAGGCTTGACGAACACTGAAGCTTTCTTT,CASSQGLTNTEAFF
-,TRBJ1-1,TRBV20-1,-,TGCAGTGCTAGTCTGGGCTATGAAGCTTTCTTT,CSASLGYEAFF
-,TRBJ2-3,TRBV5-1,-,TGCGCCAGCAGCTTGATCGCTAGCTACACAGATACGCAGTATTTT,CASSLIASYTDTQYF
TRBD1,TRBJ2-7,TRBV18,-,TGTGCCAGCTCCCCTGGGGACAGCTTGTACTTC,CASSPGDSLYF
TRBD1,TRBJ2-5,TRBV15,-,TGTGCCACCAGGCAGGGGGCATCTGGAGAGACCCAGTACTTC,CATRQGASGETQYF
-,TRBJ2-5,TRBV7-9,-,TGTGCCAGCAGCCCCACAGGGCAAGAGACCCAGTACTTC,CASSPTGQETQYF
TRBD1,TRBJ1-5,TRBV7-2,once,TGTGCCAGCAGCTTAGCGGCAGGGGGAGGTCAGCCCCAGCATTTT,CASSLAAGGGQPQHF
-,TRBJ1-6,TRBV5-1,few,TGCGCCAGCAGCTTTGATGGAGGGGGATCACCCCTCCACTTT,CASSFDGGGSPLHF
TRBD1,TRBJ2-5,TRBV6-6,-,TGTGCCAGCAGAACGGAACAGGGGGCTCAGGAGACCCAGTACTTC,CASRTEQGAQETQYF
TRBD2,TRBJ2-3,TRBV5-6,-,TGTGCCAGCAGCTTTAGGACTAGCGGGGGTACAGATACGCAGTATTTT,CASSFRTSGGTDTQYF
-,TRBJ2-5,TRBV4-3,-,TGCGCCAGCAGCCAAGTACAGGAGCGGTCGCAAGAGACCCAGTACTTC,CASSQVQERSQETQYF
-,TRBJ1-2,TRBV6-4,-,TGTGCCAGCAGGGCTGACGGTAACTATGGCTACACCTTC,CASRADGNYGYTF
TRBD1,TRBJ1-1,TRBV6-5,-,TGTGCCAGCAGACCCCTAGACAGGGGTATGGGCGCTTTCTTT,CASRPLDRGMGAFF
TRBD2,TRBJ2-1,TRBV2,-,TGTGCCAGCAGTGAAGCGCTAACTAGCGGGATAGGTGGTGTAAAGCAGTTCTTC,CASSEALTSGIGGVKQFF
-,TRBJ2-1,TRBV4-2,-,TGTGCCAGCAGCCAAGGTGGGACAAGCTCCTACAATGAGCAGTTCTTC,CASSQGGTSSYNEQFF
-,TRBJ2-7,TRBV7-2,-,TGTGCCAGCAGCTTAGATCTGGGGCCCTACGCGCAGTACTTC,CASSLDLGPYAQYF
-,TRBJ1-1,TRBV7-6,-,TGTGCCAGCAGCCCCCGACCCAACACTGAAGCTTTCTTT,CASSPRPNTEAFF
-,TRBJ2-3,TRBV2,-,TGTGCCAGCAGTAGGGTCCAGGGTAGCACAGATACGCAGTATTTT,CASSRVQGSTDTQYF
-,TRBJ2-1,TRBV6-1,-,TGTGCCAGCAGTGAATTTGGGGGGGCGACCTCCTACAATGAGCAGTTCTTC,CASSEFGGATSYNEQFF
-,TRBJ1-1,TRBV5-6,-,TGTGCCAGCAGCTCACTCGCTGGACAATCTTTCTTT,CASSSLAGQSFF
-,TRBJ1-1,TRBV7-6,-,TGTGCCAGCAGCTTCGCAGGGTTGAACACTGAAGCTTTCTTT,CASSFAGLNTEAFF
-,TRBJ2-7,TRBV5-1,few,TGCGCCAGCAGCCCCCGGGACCTCTACGAGCAGTACTTC,CASSPRDLYEQYF
TRBD1,TRBJ2-3,TRBV6-1,-,TGTGCCAGCAGTGAACCGGGACAGGGGGCCACTCGTAGCACAGATACGCAGTATTTT,CASSEPGQGATRSTDTQYF
-,TRBJ2-1,TRBV10-3,-,TGTGCCATCAGTGAGTCTCTGAGGATCCCGCAGTTCTTC,CAISESLRIPQFF
-,TRBJ2-7,TRBV2,few,TGTGCCAGCAGTGAAAAGGGGTGGGAGCAGTACTTC,CASSEKGWEQYF
TRBD1,TRBJ2-5,TRBV13,-,TGTGCCAGCAGCCCCCCTGGGGACAGGGCTAAAGAGACCCAGTACTTC,CASSPPGDRAKETQYF
-,TRBJ2-5,TRBV25-1,once,TGTGCCAGCACCAGTGACCCAATCCGACATAAAGTTGAGACCCAGTACTTC,CASTSDPIRHKVETQYF
TRBD2,TRBJ2-2,TRBV6-1,-,TGTGCCAGCAGTGAATTGGCGGGGGGGCGCACCGGGGAGCTGTTTTTT,CASSELAGGRTGELFF
-,TRBJ2-1,TRBV18,-,TGTGCCAGCTCACCTTTGCTCTCCCACCCCTACAATGAGCAGTTCTTC,CASSPLLSHPYNEQFF
TRBD2,TRBJ2-2,TRBV4-3,-,TGCGCCAGCAGCCTGGGGGGGGGTCCCGAGACCGGGGAGCTGTTTTTT,CASSLGGGPETGELFF
-,TRBJ1-1,TRBV4-1,few,TGCGCCAGCAGCCAGTCAATGGACCCTAACACTGAAGCTTTCTTT,CASSQSMDPNTEAFF
TRBD1,TRBJ1-2,TRBV19,-,TGTGCCAGTAGTCCCGGACAGGGAGACTATGGCTACACCTTC,CASSPGQGDYGYTF